The next 30 T cell receptor beta chains were all read from a single sample in a study of blood T cells in healthy people across ages. Alongside a J-beta primer mix, a sample-barcoded 5' primer served in a second PCR lasting about 7 to 12 cycles. TCRdb re-analysed the 5' RACE reads in MiXCR, keeping a single row per CDR3 protein. The sample carries 1 million or so distinct CDR3 sequences, approximately 25% recorded once. These data are also associated with another study on T cells of mothers and their children.

Sequencing used blood. These receptors were collected from a girl under 10 years old in good health.

This chain links TRBV25-1 with TRBJ2-7, with D unresolved. This CDR3 comprises 12 residues. Germline V gives CDR1 MGHDK, CDR2 SYGVNS. V lost 3 bases, J lost 8 bases, and 11 bases lay in between. The DNA of the CDR3 is TGTGCCAGCAGTGATGAGCCAATGAAGCAGTACTTC. Encoded protein: CASSDEPMKQYF.

This chain joins TRBV6-1 and TRBJ1-3; 10 nucleotides match TRBD1. Losses at the gene ends were 5 bases for V and 0 bases for J; bases not matched to a gene: 7. The CDR3 totals 17 residues. The germline V gene encodes CDR1 MNHNS and CDR2 SASEGT. The DNA for the CDR3 is TGTGCCAGCAGTCCTCGGACAGGGGGTCACTCTGGAAACACCATATATTTT. This gives the protein CASSPRTGGHSGNTIYF.

The chain is built from TRBV5-6 and TRBJ2-2, with 8 bases fitting TRBD2. Germline lookup yields CDR1 SGHDT and CDR2 YYEEEE. Trimming removed 4 bases from V and 1 base from J; junction bases left unmatched: 9. The CDR3 covers 17 residues. CDR3: CASSPGGGMKNTGELFF. The DNA of the CDR3 is TGTGCCAGCAGCCCCGGCGGGGGGATGAAGAACACCGGGGAGCTGTTTTTT.

This clonotype was counted between two and nine times. This chain connects TRBV7-2 to TRBJ2-1; TRBD2 aligns across 9 bases. This CDR3 spans 15 amino acids. The J segment lost 4 bases and the V segment lost 4 bases, leaving 5 bases of the junction unmatched. Germline V gene lookup returns CDR1 SGHTA and CDR2 FQGNSA. The CDR3 spells CASSSLAGRYNEQFF. CDR3 bases: TGTGCCAGCAGCTCGCTAGCGGGGAGATACAATGAGCAGTTCTTC.

With regard to this clonotype: Possible read error: a much larger clone is one base away. The CDR3 DNA sequence: TGTGCCAGCAGCCAAGATAGGGTCAGCCACGAGCAGTACTTC. Its translation is CASSQDRVSHEQYF. The chain links TRBV3-1 to TRBJ2-7; D not certain. This CDR3 is built from 14 residues. Looked up from germline, CDR1 is LGHDT and CDR2 is YNNKEL (reference sequence). With 0 bases removed from V and 5 bases from J, the gap between germline ends came to 11 bases.

This chain uses TRBV5-5 with TRBJ1-1; D remains unclear. Trimming cost V 0 bases and J 1 base, with 7 bases left between them. This CDR3 is built from 14 residues. Germline assignment: CDR1 SGHKS and CDR2 YYEKEE (reference sequence). The chain's CDR3 is CASSLDMPNTEAFF. In nucleotides, the CDR3 is TGTGCCAGCAGCTTGGATATGCCGAACACTGAAGCTTTCTTT.

The chain joins TRBV6-5 to TRBJ1-3; D gene uncertain. Trimming took 7 bases from V and 0 from J, leaving 10 bases between them. Germline values: CDR1 MNHEY, CDR2 SVGAGI. The CDR3 is 14 amino acids. This CDR3 reads CASTIGISGNTIYF. For the CDR3, the DNA is TGTGCCAGCACCATAGGAATCTCTGGAAACACCATATATTTT.

CDR3 in amino acids: CASSQDYEPTDTQYF. The CDR3 region has the DNA TGCGCCAGCAGCCAAGACTACGAGCCCACAGATACGCAGTATTTT. The genes are TRBV4-3 and TRBJ2-3; D not certain. This CDR3 has 15 residues. The V end lost 0 bases, the J end lost 2 bases, and 9 bases lay between the germline ends. CDR1 is LGHNA, CDR2 YSLEER, per germline.

This clonotype was detected a few times. V usage is TRBV12-5 and J usage is TRBJ1-1, with D possibly matching TRBD1 (6 bases). CDR1 and CDR2 (germline): LGHNT, FRNRAP. The germline V and J ends were trimmed by 5 bases and 5 bases, with 18 bases remaining between them. The CDR3 runs 15 residues. This CDR3 is CASGPAQGRGTEAFF. In nucleotides, the CDR3 is TGTGCTAGTGGTCCCGCACAGGGTAGGGGGACTGAAGCTTTCTTT.

V gene TRBV24-1 combines with J gene TRBJ2-1, with a tentative D call TRBD1 (6 bases). This CDR3 has 13 residues. CDR1 and CDR2 (germline): KGHDR, SFDVKD. V lost 7 bases, J lost 6 bases, and 12 bases lay in between. The CDR3 nucleotides read TGTGCCACCAGCTTAGGGGGAAGCAATGAGCAGTTCTTC. This gives the protein CATSLGGSNEQFF.

CDR3: CASSPWGGAGNSPLHF. CDR3 DNA sequence: TGTGCCAGCAGCCCGTGGGGGGGCGCGGGGAATTCACCCCTCCACTTT. The J gene is TRBJ1-6, the V gene TRBV7-9, with D perhaps matching TRBD1 (6 bases). Trimming stripped 5 bases from V and 7 bases from J, with 18 bases between. This CDR3 has 16 residues. The germline CDR1 and CDR2 sequences are SEHNR and FQNEAQ (reference sequence).

This chain uses TRBV27 with TRBJ1-5, with D uncertain. The CDR3 extends over 14 amino acids. Per the germline V gene, CDR1 is MNHEY and CDR2 is SMNVEV (reference sequence). V lost 0 bases to trimming and J lost 7 bases, with 10 bases between them. CDR3 amino acids: CASSLSNAWQPQHF. In DNA form, the CDR3 reads TGTGCCAGCAGTTTATCGAATGCGTGGCAGCCCCAGCATTTT.

The V and J genes are TRBV15 and TRBJ2-7; D not resolved. Germline loops: CDR1 LNHNV, CDR2 YYDKDF (reference sequence). There are 14 residues in the CDR3. The V end was cut by 6 bases, the J end by 0 bases, with 12 bases between. CDR3 amino acids: CATRNTESSYEQYF. In DNA, the CDR3 is TGTGCCACCAGGAACACAGAGAGCTCCTACGAGCAGTACTTC.

The chain joins TRBV6-2 or TRBV6-3 to TRBJ1-1; D is unresolved. The CDR3 runs 13 residues. V was trimmed by 6 bases and J by 10 bases, leaving 18 bases between them. Germline CDR1 and CDR2: MNHEY and SVGEGT. The CDR3 protein is CASSLPGGVGAFF. In nucleotides, the CDR3 is TGTGCCAGCAGCCTCCCCGGTGGTGTCGGAGCTTTCTTT.

The rearrangement links TRBV28 to TRBJ1-1; D is undetermined. Germline CDR1 is MDHEN and CDR2 is SYDVKM. This CDR3 has 14 residues. Trimming took 2 bases from V and 5 from J, leaving 12 bases between them. The CDR3 DNA sequence: TGTGCCAGCAGTTTACTCATGGTTGGAACTGAAGCTTTCTTT. As protein: CASSLLMVGTEAFF.

The chain recombines TRBV24-1 with TRBJ2-2; D is ambiguous. CDR1 KGHDR and CDR2 SFDVKD come from the germline V gene. The CDR3 totals 15 residues. V lost 3 bases to trimming and J lost 1 base, with 8 bases between them. The CDR3 DNA reads TGTGCCACCAGTGATACACAGTTGAACACCGGGGAGCTGTTTTTT. It encodes CATSDTQLNTGELFF.

The chain has TRBV25-1 and TRBJ2-6; D is uncertain. The germline V gene has CDR1 MGHDK and CDR2 SYGVNS. Trimming removed 10 bases at V and 0 bases at J, with 4 bases between. This CDR3 contains 12 residues. The DNA of the CDR3 is TGTGCCATGTACTCTGGGGCCAACGTCCTGACTTTC. Translated, it gives CAMYSGANVLTF.

V gene TRBV24-1 combines with J gene TRBJ1-5; no clear D. CDR3 size: 13 residues. The V end was cut by 6 bases, the J end by 0 bases, with 5 bases between. The germline CDR1 and CDR2 sequences are KGHDR and SFDVKD. The CDR3 here is CATSRRSNQPQHF. The CDR3 DNA reads as TGTGCCACCAGTCGGCGTAGCAATCAGCCCCAGCATTTT.

This clonotype was observed a handful of times. The chain combines TRBV9 with TRBJ1-2, with D perhaps TRBD1 (6 bases). V was clipped by 0 bases and J by 4 bases, with 13 bases between them. Germline V CDR1 and CDR2: SGDLS, YYNGEE. The CDR3 has 15 residues. As DNA, the CDR3 is TGTGCCAGCAGCGTAGCAACAGGGAGCTCCTATGGCTACACCTTC. Encoded protein: CASSVATGSSYGYTF.

The chain carries TRBV4-1 and TRBJ2-3, with 8 bases fitting TRBD2. Germline lookup yields CDR1 MGHRA and CDR2 YSYEKL. This CDR3 is 16 amino acids long. The V segment lost 2 bases and the J segment 4 bases; nucleotides outside the gene matches: 8. The CDR3 protein is CASSQHSSGSADTQYF. CDR3 DNA: TGCGCCAGCAGCCAACATTCCAGCGGGAGTGCAGATACGCAGTATTTT.

This clonotype was seen once. The chain joins TRBV4-3 to TRBJ2-7; the D gene is possibly TRBD1 (5 bases). The J call may be faulty, since TRBJ2-5 better matches the DNA end. The CDR3 is 14 residues long. The germline V gene encodes CDR1 LGHNA and CDR2 YSLEER. This CDR3 is CASSQDLGRATQYF. CDR3 sequence (DNA): TGCGCCAGCAGCCAAGATTTGGGCAGGGCGACCCAGTACTTC.

The V gene is TRBV9, the J gene TRBJ1-6, with D unclear. The germline CDR1 and CDR2 sequences are SGDLS and YYNGEE. This CDR3 has 14 amino acids. V lost 0 bases to trimming and J lost 8 bases, with 9 bases between them. The DNA of the CDR3 is TGTGCCAGCAGCGTAGCCGGGGTAGATTCACCCCTCCACTTT. Protein: CASSVAGVDSPLHF.

This clonotype was picked up a small number of times. The chain carries TRBV7-2 and TRBJ2-3, with D maybe TRBD1 (5 bases). This CDR3 contains 14 residues. The V gene lost 3 bases and the J gene lost 7 bases, with 14 bases spanning the gap. Germline CDR1 SGHTA, CDR2 FQGNSA. CDR3 protein: CASSLQVGPYTQYF. The CDR3 bases are TGTGCCAGCAGCTTGCAAGTGGGGCCTTATACGCAGTATTTT.

This clonotype was seen only a few times. The CDR3 coding sequence is TGTGCCAGCAGCTTAATGGGGATTAGCGGGAGGGCCTCCGCGGGGACCCAGTACTTC. This encodes CASSLMGISGRASAGTQYF. This rearrangement joins TRBV11-2 to TRBJ2-5, with 11 bases matching TRBD2. With 2 bases clipped from V and 7 bases from J, the junction kept 18 bases outside the gene matches. The CDR3 contains 19 residues. The V gene's germline CDR1 is SGHAT and CDR2 FQNNGV.

This clonotype was recorded a few times. The chain links TRBV5-1 to TRBJ1-1; a weak D match, TRBD1 (5 bases). V was cut by 4 bases and J by 4 bases, with 14 bases left in between. The CDR3 totals 14 residues. Germline CDR1 reads SGHRS; CDR2 reads YFSETQ. DNA of the CDR3: TGCGCCAGCAGCCACCAAGGAAGGGGCACTGAAGCTTTCTTT. Encoded protein: CASSHQGRGTEAFF.

The rearrangement joins TRBV7-2 to TRBJ2-3; TRBD2 matches at 9 bases. From germline, CDR1 is SGHTA and CDR2 FQGNSA. This CDR3 region has 18 residues. V lost 1 base and J lost 0; bases outside the gene matches: 8. CDR3 nucleotide sequence: TGTGCCAGCAGCTTAGTGGCGGGGGGGTTTACTAGCACAGATACGCAGTATTTT. It specifies CASSLVAGGFTSTDTQYF.

V gene TRBV7-8 combines with J gene TRBJ1-6; D might be TRBD1 (5 bases). V lost 5 bases to trimming and J lost 7 bases, with 12 bases between them. CDR3 size: 14 residues. Germline CDR1 and CDR2: SGHVS and FQNEAQ. The CDR3 reads CASSRMGQNSPLHF. The DNA for the CDR3 is TGTGCCAGCAGCCGGATGGGGCAGAATTCACCCCTCCACTTT.

The table lists this clonotype with a few counts. The chain joins TRBV29-1 to TRBJ2-1; 7 bases are a match to TRBD2. The V and J ends lost 5 bases and 0 bases, in that order; junction bases with no gene match: 13. The CDR3 runs 17 residues. Germline V lookup: CDR1 SQVTM, CDR2 ANQGSEA. In nucleotides, the CDR3 is TGCAGCGTTCCAAACCCCCCTAGCGGAAGCTCCTACAATGAGCAGTTCTTC. Its protein is CSVPNPPSGSSYNEQFF.

This clonotype turned up a few times. The chain recombines TRBV4-3 with TRBJ2-3; a possible D gene is TRBD1 (6 bases). This CDR3 is 15 amino acids long. V lost 0 bases and J 5 bases, leaving 12 bases between the germline ends. CDR1 LGHNA and CDR2 YSLEER come from the germline V gene. CDR3 DNA sequence: TGCGCCAGCAGCCAAGAGCGTCTCAGGGGAGATACGCAGTATTTT. Translation gives CASSQERLRGDTQYF.

This clonotype has a handful of counts. The CDR3 DNA sequence: TGTGCCAGCAGTTCCCCCAATGTCGTGTCCTACGAGCAGTACTTC. It encodes CASSSPNVVSYEQYF. This sequence joins TRBV6-2 or TRBV6-3 and TRBJ2-7; D call uncertain. Trimming took 4 bases from V and 1 from J, leaving 14 bases between them. CDR1 and CDR2 from the germline V gene are MNHEY and SVGEGT. The CDR3 covers 15 residues.